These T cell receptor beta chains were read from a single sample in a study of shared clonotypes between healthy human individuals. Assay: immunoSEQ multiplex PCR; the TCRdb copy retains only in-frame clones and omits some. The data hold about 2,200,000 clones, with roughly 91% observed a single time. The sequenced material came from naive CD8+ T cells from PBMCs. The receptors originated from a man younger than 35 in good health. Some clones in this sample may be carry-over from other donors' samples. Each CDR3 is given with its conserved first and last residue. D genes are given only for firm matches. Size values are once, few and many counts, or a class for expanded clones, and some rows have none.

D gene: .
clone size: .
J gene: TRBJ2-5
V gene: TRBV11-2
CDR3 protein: CASSLLYWEIGETQYF
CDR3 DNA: TGTGCCAGCAGCTTACTTTATTGGGAGATCGGAGAGACCCAGTACTTC

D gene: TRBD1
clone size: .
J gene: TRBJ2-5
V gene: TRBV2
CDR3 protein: CASSVTGEETQYF
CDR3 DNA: TGTGCCAGCAGCGTGACAGGGGAAGAGACCCAGTACTTC

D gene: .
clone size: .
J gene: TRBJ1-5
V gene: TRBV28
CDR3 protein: CASSFRSQPQHF
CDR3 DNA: TGTGCCAGCAGTTTTAGGAGTCAGCCCCAGCATTTT

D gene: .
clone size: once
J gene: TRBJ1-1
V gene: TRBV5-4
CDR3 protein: CASSSLTDMNTEAFF
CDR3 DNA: TGTGCCAGCAGCTCCCTGACAGACATGAACACTGAAGCTTTCTTT

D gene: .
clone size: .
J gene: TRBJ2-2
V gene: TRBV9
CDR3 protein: CASSVERGAGELFF
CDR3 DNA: TGTGCCAGCAGCGTAGAACGGGGCGCCGGGGAGCTGTTTTTT

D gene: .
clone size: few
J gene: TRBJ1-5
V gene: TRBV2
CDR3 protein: CASSEWVSQPQHF
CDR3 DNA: TGTGCCAGCAGTGAGTGGGTTTCCCAGCCCCAGCATTTT

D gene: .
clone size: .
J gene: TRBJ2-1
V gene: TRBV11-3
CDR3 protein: CASSLGPEEEQFF
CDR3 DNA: TGTGCCAGCAGCTTAGGGCCTGAGGAGGAGCAGTTCTTC

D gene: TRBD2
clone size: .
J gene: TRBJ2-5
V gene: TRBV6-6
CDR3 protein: CASGSSGRGETQYF
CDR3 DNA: TGTGCCAGCGGGTCTAGCGGGAGAGGAGAGACCCAGTACTTC

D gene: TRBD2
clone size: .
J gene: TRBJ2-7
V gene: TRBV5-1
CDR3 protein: CASSLARLAGSYEQYF
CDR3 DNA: TGCGCCAGCAGCTTGGCCAGGCTAGCGGGTTCCTACGAGCAGTACTTC

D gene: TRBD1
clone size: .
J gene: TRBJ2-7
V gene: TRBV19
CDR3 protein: CASTGRGPYEQYF
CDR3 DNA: TGTGCCAGTACAGGCAGGGGGCCCTACGAGCAGTACTTC

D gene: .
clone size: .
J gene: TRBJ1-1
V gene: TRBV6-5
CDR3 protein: CASSLGQNTEAFF
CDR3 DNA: TGTGCCAGCAGCCTAGGTCAGAACACTGAAGCTTTCTTT

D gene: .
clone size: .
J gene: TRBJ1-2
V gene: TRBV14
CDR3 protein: CASSPGAGANYGYTF
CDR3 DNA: TGTGCCAGCAGTCCCGGCGCAGGGGCTAACTATGGCTACACCTTC

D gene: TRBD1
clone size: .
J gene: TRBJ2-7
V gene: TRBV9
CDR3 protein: CASSVGGDSSGEQYF
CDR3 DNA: TGTGCCAGCAGCGTAGGAGGGGACAGTTCGGGCGAGCAGTACTTC

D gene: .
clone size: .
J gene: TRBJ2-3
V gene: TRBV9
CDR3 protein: CASSDRTATDTQYF
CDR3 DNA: TGTGCCAGCAGCGACCGGACAGCAACAGATACGCAGTATTTT

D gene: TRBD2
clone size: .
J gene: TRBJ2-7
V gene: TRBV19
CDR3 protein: CASSIGELAAYEQYF
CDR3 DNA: TGTGCCAGTAGTATAGGGGAACTAGCGGCCTACGAGCAGTACTTC

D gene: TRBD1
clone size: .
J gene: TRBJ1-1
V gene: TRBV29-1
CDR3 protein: CSLRTGGNTEAFF
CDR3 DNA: TGCAGCTTGAGGACAGGGGGCAACACTGAAGCTTTCTTT

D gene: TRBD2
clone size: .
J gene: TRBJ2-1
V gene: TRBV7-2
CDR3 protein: CASSDTGGSGDEQFF
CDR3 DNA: TGTGCCAGCAGCGATACCGGGGGTAGCGGGGATGAGCAGTTCTTC

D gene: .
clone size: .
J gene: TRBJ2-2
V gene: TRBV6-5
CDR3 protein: CASSYSGTGELFF
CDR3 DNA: TGTGCCAGCAGTTACTCGGGGACAGGGGAGCTGTTTTTT

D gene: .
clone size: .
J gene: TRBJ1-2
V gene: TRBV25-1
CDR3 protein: CASSLFTSHGYTF
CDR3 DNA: TGTGCCAGCAGTTTGTTTACGTCTCATGGCTACACCTTC

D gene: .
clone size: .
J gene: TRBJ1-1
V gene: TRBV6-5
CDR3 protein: CASSYFRENTEAFF
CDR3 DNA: TGTGCCAGCAGTTACTTTCGGGAGAACACTGAAGCTTTCTTT

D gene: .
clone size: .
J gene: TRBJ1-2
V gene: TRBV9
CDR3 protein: CASSVYMGGYTF
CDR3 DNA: TGTGCCAGCAGCGTATACATGGGGGGCTACACCTTC

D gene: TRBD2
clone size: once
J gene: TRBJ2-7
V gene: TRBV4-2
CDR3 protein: CASSQTTSGTYEQYF
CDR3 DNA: TGTGCCAGCAGCCAAACGACTAGCGGGACCTACGAGCAGTACTTC

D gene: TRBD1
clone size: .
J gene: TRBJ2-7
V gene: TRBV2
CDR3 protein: CASRGQGYEQYF
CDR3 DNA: TGTGCCAGCAGAGGACAGGGTTACGAGCAGTACTTC

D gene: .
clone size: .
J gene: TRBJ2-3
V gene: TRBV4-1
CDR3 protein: CASSQPGTQPFTDTQYF
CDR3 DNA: TGCGCCAGCAGCCAACCCGGGACGCAACCTTTCACAGATACGCAGTATTTT

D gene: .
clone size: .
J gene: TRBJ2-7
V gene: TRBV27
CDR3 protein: CASSLSSGVHEQYF
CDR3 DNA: TGTGCCAGCAGTTTATCGTCCGGGGTCCACGAGCAGTACTTC

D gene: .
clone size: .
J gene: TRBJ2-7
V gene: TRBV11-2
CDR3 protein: CASSLGRHTYEQYF
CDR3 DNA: TGTGCCAGCTCCTTGGGGAGGCACACCTACGAGCAGTACTTC

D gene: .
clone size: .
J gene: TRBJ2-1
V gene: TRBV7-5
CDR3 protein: CVRSLVLLAEPYNEQFF
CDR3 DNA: TGTGTCAGAAGCTTAGTCTTACTAGCGGAGCCATACAATGAGCAGTTCTTC

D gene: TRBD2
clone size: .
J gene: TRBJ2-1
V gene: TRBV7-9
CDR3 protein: CASSDMWGGEQFF
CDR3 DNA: TGTGCCAGCAGCGACATGTGGGGGGGTGAGCAGTTCTTC

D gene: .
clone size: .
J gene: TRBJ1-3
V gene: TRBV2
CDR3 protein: CASRATGRGNTIYF
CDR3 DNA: TGTGCCAGCAGGGCAACAGGTCGGGGAAACACCATATATTTT

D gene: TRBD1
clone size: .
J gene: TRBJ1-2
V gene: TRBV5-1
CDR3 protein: CASRWGTGDGYTF
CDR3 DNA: TGCGCCAGCAGGTGGGGGACAGGGGATGGCTACACCTTC

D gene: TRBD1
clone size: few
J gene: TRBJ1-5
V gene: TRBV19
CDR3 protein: CASSLQTGREPQHF
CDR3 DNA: TGTGCCAGTAGTCTCCAGACAGGGAGGGAGCCCCAGCATTTT

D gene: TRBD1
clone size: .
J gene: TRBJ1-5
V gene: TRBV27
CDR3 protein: CASSFTGGSQPQHF
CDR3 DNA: TGTGCCAGCAGTTTCACAGGGGGGTCTCAGCCCCAGCATTTT

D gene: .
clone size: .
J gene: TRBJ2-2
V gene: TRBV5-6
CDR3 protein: CASSLGTGGELFF
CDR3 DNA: TGTGCCAGCAGCCTCGGGACCGGCGGGGAGCTGTTTTTT

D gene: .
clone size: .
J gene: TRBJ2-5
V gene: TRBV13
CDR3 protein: CASSLGMLRQETQYF
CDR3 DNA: TGTGCCAGCAGCTTAGGCATGCTGAGGCAAGAGACCCAGTACTTC

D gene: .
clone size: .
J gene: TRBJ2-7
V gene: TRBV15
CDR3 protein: CATSRYRGYEQYF
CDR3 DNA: TGTGCCACCAGCAGATATAGGGGCTACGAGCAGTACTTC

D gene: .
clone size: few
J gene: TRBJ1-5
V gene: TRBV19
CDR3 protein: CASSIYGSNQPQHF
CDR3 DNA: TGTGCCAGTAGTATTTATGGCAGCAATCAGCCCCAGCATTTT

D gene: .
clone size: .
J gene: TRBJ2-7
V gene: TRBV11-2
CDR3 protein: CASSFEVSYEQYF
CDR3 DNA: TGTGCCAGCAGCTTTGAGGTCTCCTACGAGCAGTACTTC

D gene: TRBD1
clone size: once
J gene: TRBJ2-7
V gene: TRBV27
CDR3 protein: CASSLLGQGNLEQYF
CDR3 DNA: TGTGCCAGCAGTTTACTAGGACAGGGTAACCTCGAGCAGTACTTC

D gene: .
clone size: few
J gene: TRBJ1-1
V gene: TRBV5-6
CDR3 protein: CASSLKVSTGEAFF
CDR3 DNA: TGTGCCAGCAGCTTGAAGGTCAGTACCGGTGAAGCTTTCTTT

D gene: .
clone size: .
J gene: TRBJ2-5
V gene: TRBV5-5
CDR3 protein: CASSKNNRGLAGLQETQYF
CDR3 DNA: TGTGCCAGCAGCAAGAATAACAGGGGCCTAGCGGGCCTGCAAGAGACCCAGTACTTC

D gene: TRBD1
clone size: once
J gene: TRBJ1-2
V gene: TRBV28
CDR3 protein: CASSLPFRTGAFNYGYTF
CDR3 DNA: TGTGCCAGCAGTTTACCCTTCAGGACAGGGGCCTTTAACTATGGCTACACCTTC

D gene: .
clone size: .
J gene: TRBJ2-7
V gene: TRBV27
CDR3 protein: CASSLSVGAGAFYEQYF
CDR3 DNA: TGTGCCAGCAGTTTATCGGTCGGGGCGGGGGCTTTCTACGAGCAGTACTTC

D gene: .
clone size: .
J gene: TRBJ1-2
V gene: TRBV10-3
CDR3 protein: CAISELYTGTDYGYTF
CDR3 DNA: TGTGCCATCAGTGAGTTATATACCGGGACGGACTATGGCTACACCTTC

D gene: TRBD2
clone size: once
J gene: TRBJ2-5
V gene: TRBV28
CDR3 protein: CASRSSGRAETQYF
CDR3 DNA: TGTGCCAGCAGAAGTAGCGGGAGGGCGGAGACCCAGTACTTC

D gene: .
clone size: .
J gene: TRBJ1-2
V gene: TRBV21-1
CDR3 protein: CASSSALEERDYGYTF
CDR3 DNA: TGTGCCAGCAGCTCTGCCTTAGAGGAGCGGGACTATGGCTACACCTTC

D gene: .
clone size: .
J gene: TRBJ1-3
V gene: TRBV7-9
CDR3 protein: CASSRGRGSGNTIYF
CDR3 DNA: TGTGCCAGCAGCCGGGGACGGGGCTCTGGAAACACCATATATTTT

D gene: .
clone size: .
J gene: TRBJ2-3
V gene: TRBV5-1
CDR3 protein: CASSSRVVNTDTQYF
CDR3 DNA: TGCGCCAGCAGCTCCCGGGTCGTAAACACAGATACGCAGTATTTT

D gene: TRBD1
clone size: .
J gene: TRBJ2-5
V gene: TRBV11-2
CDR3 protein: CASSLDRGSGETQYF
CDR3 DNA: TGTGCCAGCAGCTTGGACAGGGGGAGTGGGGAGACCCAGTACTTC

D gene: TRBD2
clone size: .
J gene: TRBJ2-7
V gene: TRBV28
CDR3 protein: CASSLRRAARSGRDLTYEQYF
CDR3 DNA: TGTGCCAGCAGTTTACGCAGGGCGGCGCGTAGCGGGAGGGATCTTACCTACGAGCAGTACTTC

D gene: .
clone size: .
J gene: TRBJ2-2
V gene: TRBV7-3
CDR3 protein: CASSLTPLTGELFF
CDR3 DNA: TGTGCCAGCAGCTTAACGCCCCTCACCGGGGAGCTGTTTTTT

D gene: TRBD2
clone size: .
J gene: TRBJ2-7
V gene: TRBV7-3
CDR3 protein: CASSWGLAGEDGAEQYF
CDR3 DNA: TGTGCCAGCAGCTGGGGTCTAGCGGGAGAGGATGGAGCCGAGCAGTACTTC

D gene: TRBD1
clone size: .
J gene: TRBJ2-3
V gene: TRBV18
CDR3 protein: CASSPVKGQESADTQYF
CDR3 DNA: TGTGCCAGCTCACCAGTAAAGGGACAGGAAAGTGCAGATACGCAGTATTTT

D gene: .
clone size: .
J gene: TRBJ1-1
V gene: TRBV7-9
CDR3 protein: CASSPTDSFPEAFF
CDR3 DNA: TGTGCCAGCAGCCCTACGGACAGTTTCCCTGAAGCTTTCTTT

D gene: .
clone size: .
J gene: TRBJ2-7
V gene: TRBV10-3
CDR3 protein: CAISQTGISYEQYF
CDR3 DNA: TGTGCCATCAGTCAAACAGGGATTTCCTACGAGCAGTACTTC

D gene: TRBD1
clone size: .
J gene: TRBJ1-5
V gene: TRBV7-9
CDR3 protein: CASSGDRGWQPQHF
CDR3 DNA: TGTGCCAGCAGCGGTGACAGGGGGTGGCAGCCCCAGCATTTT

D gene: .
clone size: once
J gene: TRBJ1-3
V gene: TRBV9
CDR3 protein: CASSVYRDSGNTIYF
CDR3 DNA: TGTGCCAGCAGCGTATACCGAGACTCTGGAAACACCATATATTTT

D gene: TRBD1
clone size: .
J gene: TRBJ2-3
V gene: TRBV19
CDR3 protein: CASIPGTADTDTQYF
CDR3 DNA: TGTGCCAGTATCCCCGGGACAGCGGACACAGATACGCAGTATTTT

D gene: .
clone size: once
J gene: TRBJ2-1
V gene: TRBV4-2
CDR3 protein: CASSQGGPIAEQFF
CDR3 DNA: TGTGCCAGCAGCCAAGGGGGCCCGATTGCTGAGCAGTTCTTC

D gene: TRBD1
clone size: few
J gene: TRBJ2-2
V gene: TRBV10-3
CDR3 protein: CAIGTGAPTGELFF
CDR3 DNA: TGTGCCATCGGGACAGGGGCCCCCACCGGGGAGCTGTTTTTT

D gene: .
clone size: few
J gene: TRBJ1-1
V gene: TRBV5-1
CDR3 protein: CASSLGGVEAFF
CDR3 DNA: TGCGCCAGCAGCTTGGGTGGAGTAGAAGCTTTCTTT